These T cell receptor beta chains were read from a single sample in a study of blood T cell repertoires in COVID-19. The assay was immunoSEQ multiplex PCR, and TCRdb's table has in-frame clones only and misses some. The table shows hundreds of thousands of clones, with around 87% occurring only once. Specimen: PBMCs or T cells enriched from blood (not recorded which). These receptor sequences come from a woman aged 18 to 35 with acute COVID-19. The CDR3 runs from the conserved cysteine through the conserved F or W. The D gene is left open where the match is weak. Clone size appears in some rows only: once, few, many, or a class for an expanded clone.

d_call	clone_size	v_call	j_call	cdr3_length	cdr3_aa	cdr3_nt
-	-	TRBV5-4	TRBJ2-1	14	CASSSIVSDNEQFF	TGTGCCAGCAGCTCCATAGTTAGCGACAATGAGCAGTTCTTC
TRBD1	-	TRBV28	TRBJ1-6	15	CASSVLGQGDSPLHF	TGTGCCAGCAGTGTACTTGGACAGGGGGACTCACCCCTCCACTTT
-	-	TRBV6-4	TRBJ2-3	12	CASSAARGTQYF	TGTGCCAGCAGTGCGGCGCGAGGTACGCAGTATTTT
TRBD2	-	TRBV18	TRBJ2-3	16	CASSPATSGSTDTQYF	TGTGCCAGCTCACCCGCAACTAGCGGGAGCACAGATACGCAGTATTTT
TRBD1	-	TRBV7-9	TRBJ2-7	16	CASSLAPTGVAYEQYF	TGTGCCAGCAGCTTAGCGCCTACAGGGGTCGCCTACGAGCAGTACTTC
-	-	TRBV28	TRBJ2-5	12	CASSLRPETQYF	TGTGCCAGCAGTCTCCGTCCGGAGACCCAGTACTTC
TRBD1	-	TRBV19	TRBJ2-1	13	CASSMTGSNEQFF	TGTGCCAGTAGTATGACAGGGTCCAATGAGCAGTTCTTC
-	-	TRBV11-2	TRBJ2-7	14	CASRRSYSGYEQYF	TGTGCCAGCAGGCGGTCGTATAGCGGCTACGAGCAGTACTTC
-	once	TRBV10-3	TRBJ1-3	13	CAIFQGGENTIYF	TGTGCCATCTTTCAGGGAGGGGAAAACACCATATATTTT
TRBD2	-	TRBV5-1	TRBJ2-2	18	CASRSGRVPLSNTGELFF	TGCGCCAGCAGGAGCGGGAGGGTGCCTCTATCGAACACCGGGGAGCTGTTTTTT
-	-	TRBV12-5	TRBJ2-5	16	CASGLGLTSTQETQYF	TGTGCTAGTGGTTTGGGACTAACTAGCACGCAGGAGACCCAGTACTTC
TRBD2	-	TRBV5-1	TRBJ2-1	19	CASRKRVGVAGGSYNEQFF	TGCGCCAGCAGGAAACGGGTCGGGGTAGCGGGGGGCTCCTACAATGAGCAGTTCTTC
TRBD1	-	TRBV10-1	TRBJ2-1	16	CASSDGTGVTYNEQFF	TGCGCCAGCAGTGACGGGACAGGGGTGACCTACAATGAGCAGTTCTTC
TRBD1	-	TRBV10-1	TRBJ2-1	15	CASSETGTGINEQFF	TGCGCCAGCAGTGAGACCGGGACAGGGATCAATGAGCAGTTCTTC
-	-	TRBV5-6	TRBJ2-1	15	CASSAGLVSYNEQFF	TGTGCCAGCAGCGCGGGACTGGTCTCCTACAATGAGCAGTTCTTC
TRBD2	-	TRBV18	TRBJ2-1	17	CASSLPNRLAGVVEQFF	TGTGCCAGCTCACTCCCAAACCGACTAGCGGGAGTAGTTGAGCAGTTCTTC
TRBD2	-	TRBV5-1	TRBJ2-5	15	CASSIGTSAQETQYF	TGCGCCAGCAGCATCGGGACTAGCGCCCAAGAGACCCAGTACTTC